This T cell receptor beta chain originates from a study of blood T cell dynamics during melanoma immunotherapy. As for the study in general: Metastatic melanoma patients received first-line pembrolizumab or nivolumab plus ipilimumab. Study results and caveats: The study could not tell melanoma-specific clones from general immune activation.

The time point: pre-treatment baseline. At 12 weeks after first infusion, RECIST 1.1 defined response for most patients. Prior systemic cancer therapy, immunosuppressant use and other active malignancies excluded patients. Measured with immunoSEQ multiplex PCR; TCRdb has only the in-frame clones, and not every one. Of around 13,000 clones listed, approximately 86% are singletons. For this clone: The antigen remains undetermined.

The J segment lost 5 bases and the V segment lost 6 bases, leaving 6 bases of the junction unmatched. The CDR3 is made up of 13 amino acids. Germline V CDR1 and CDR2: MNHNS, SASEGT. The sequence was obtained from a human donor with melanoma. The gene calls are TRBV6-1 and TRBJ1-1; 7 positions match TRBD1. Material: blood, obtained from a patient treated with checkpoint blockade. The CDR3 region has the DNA TGTGCCAGCAGCCTACAGGGGAGAACTGAAGCTTTCTTT. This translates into CASSLQGRTEAFF.